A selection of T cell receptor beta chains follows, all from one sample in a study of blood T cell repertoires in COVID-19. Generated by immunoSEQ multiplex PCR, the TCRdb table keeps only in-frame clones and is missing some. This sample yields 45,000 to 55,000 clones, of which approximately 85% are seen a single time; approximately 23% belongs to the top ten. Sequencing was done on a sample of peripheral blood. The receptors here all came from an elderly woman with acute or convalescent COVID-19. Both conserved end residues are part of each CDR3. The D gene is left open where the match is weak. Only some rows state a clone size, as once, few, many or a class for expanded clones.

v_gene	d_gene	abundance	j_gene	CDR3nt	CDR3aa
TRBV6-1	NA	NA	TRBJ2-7	TGTGCCAGCAGTGAACGTACCTACGAGCAGTACTTC	CASSERTYEQYF
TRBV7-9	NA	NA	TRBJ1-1	TGTGCCAGCAGCAAAAGCCGGGAGAAGGGAGTGACTGAAGCTTTCTTT	CASSKSREKGVTEAFF
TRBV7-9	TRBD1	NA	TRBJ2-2	TGTGCCAGCAGGACCGGGACAGGGGCGATCGGGGAGCTGTTTTTT	CASRTGTGAIGELFF
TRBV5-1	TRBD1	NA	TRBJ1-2	TGCGCCAGCAGCTTGGCCCCGGACAGGGGGCGCAATGGCTACACCTTC	CASSLAPDRGRNGYTF
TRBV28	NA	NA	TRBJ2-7	TGTGCCAGCAGTTTACCGGGACTCCGTTTGGACGAGCAGTACTTC	CASSLPGLRLDEQYF
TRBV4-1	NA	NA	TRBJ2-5	TGCGCCAGCAGCCAAGAGGGACTCGAGCAAGAGACCCAGTACTTC	CASSQEGLEQETQYF
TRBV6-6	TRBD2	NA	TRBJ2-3	TGTGCCAGCAGCTCGCCGGCAGGGAGGGCGGATACGCAGTATTTT	CASSSPAGRADTQYF
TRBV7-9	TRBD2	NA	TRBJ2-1	TGTGCCAGCAGCGCGACTAGCGGGAGAGGTGATGAGCAGTTCTTC	CASSATSGRGDEQFF
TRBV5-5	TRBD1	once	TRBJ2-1	TGTGCCAGCAGCCCAAGGACAGGGAGCTCCTACAATGAGCAGTTCTTC	CASSPRTGSSYNEQFF
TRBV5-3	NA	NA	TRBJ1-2	TGTGCCAGAAGCTTTCATTTGGGCTGCCAATATGGCTACACCTTC	CARSFHLGCQYGYTF
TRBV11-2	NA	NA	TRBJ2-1	TGTGCCAGCAGACCAGCGGCTCAGAATGAGCAGTTCTTC	CASRPAAQNEQFF
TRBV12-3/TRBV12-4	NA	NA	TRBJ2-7	TGTGCCAGCAGTGACTACTACGAGCAGTACTTC	CASSDYYEQYF
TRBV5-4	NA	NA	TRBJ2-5	TGTGCCAGCAGCTGGGGTGACGGGGGTACAGAGACCCAGTACTTC	CASSWGDGGTETQYF
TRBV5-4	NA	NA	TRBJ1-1	TGTGCCAGCAGCCGACAGTCGCTGAACACTGAAGCTTTCTTT	CASSRQSLNTEAFF
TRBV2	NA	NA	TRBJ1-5	TGTGCCAGCAGTGAAGGGACTTACAATAGCAATCAGCCCCAGCATTTT	CASSEGTYNSNQPQHF
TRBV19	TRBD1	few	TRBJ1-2	TGTGCCAGTAATAACCGTGGGACAGCCTATGGCTACACCTTC	CASNNRGTAYGYTF
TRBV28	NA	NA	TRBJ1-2	TGTGCCAGCAACAGAAAAAACTATGGCTACACCTTC	CASNRKNYGYTF
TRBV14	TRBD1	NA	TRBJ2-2	TGTGCCAGCAGCCCGTGGGGACAGGGGAACACCGGGGAGCTGTTTTTT	CASSPWGQGNTGELFF
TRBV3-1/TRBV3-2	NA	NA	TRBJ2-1	TGTGCCAGCAGCCTTCAAGGGGCAGGGAATGAGCAGTTCTTC	CASSLQGAGNEQFF
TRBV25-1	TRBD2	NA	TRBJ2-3	TGTGCCAGCAGTGGGACTAGCGGAAACACAGATACGCAGTATTTT	CASSGTSGNTDTQYF
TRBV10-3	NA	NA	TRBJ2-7	TGTGCCATCAGCGATGACAGCTTGTACGAGCAGTACTTC	CAISDDSLYEQYF
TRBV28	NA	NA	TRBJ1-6	TGTGCCAGCAGTCAAGCGACCTCTTTCAAGACCCTCCACTTT	CASSQATSFKTLHF
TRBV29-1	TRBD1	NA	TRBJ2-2	TGCAGCGTTTGGGAGAGGGGGCAGGACACCGGGGAGCTGTTTTTT	CSVWERGQDTGELFF
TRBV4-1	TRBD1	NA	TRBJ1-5	TGCGCCAGCAGCCAACTTCCGGGACAGGGTTCCCAGCATTTT	CASSQLPGQGSQHF
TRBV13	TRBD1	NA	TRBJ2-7	TGTGCCAGCAGCTTAGGGACAGGGGCTAACTCCTACGAGCAGTACTTC	CASSLGTGANSYEQYF
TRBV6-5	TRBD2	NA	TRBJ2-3	TGTGCCAGCACGGGACTAGCTACAGATACGCAGTATTTT	CASTGLATDTQYF
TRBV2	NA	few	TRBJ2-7	TGTGCCAGCAGTGAAGATGGGGGCGCCTCCTACGAGCAGTACTTC	CASSEDGGASYEQYF
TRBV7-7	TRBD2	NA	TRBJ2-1	TGTGCTAGCAGCAAGATGACTAGCGGGGGGGATAACTACAATGAGCAGTTCTTC	CASSKMTSGGDNYNEQFF
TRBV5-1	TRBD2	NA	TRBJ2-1	TGCGCCAGCAGCCCACTAGCGGGACTCTCCTACAATGAGCAGTTCTTC	CASSPLAGLSYNEQFF
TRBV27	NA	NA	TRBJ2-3	TGTGCCAGCAGTCGATTTCAGGGGCAATCCTCTCGAGATACGCAGTATTTT	CASSRFQGQSSRDTQYF
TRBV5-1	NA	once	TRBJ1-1	TGCGCCAGCAGCTTGGAGAGCCCCCGGAACACTGAAGCTTTCTTT	CASSLESPRNTEAFF
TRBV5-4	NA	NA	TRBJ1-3	TGTGCCAGCAGCTTTTTCGACCGTGAGAGGACAACCATATATTTT	CASSFFDRERTTIYF
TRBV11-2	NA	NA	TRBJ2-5	TGTGCCAGCAGCTTAGCTCACAGGGCAGAGGAGACCCAGTACTTC	CASSLAHRAEETQYF
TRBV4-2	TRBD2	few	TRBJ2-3	TGTGCCAGCAGCCAACCTATAGCGGGGGGATTGGATACGCAGTATTTT	CASSQPIAGGLDTQYF
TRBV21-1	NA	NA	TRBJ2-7	TGTGCCAGCAGCAGCCCCAGTGCAGGGGGGACCTACGAGCAGTACTTC	CASSSPSAGGTYEQYF
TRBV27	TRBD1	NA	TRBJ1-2	TGTGCCAGCAGAAAGACAGGGGGGGACGGCTACACCTTC	CASRKTGGDGYTF
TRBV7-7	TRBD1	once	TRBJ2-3	TGTGCTAGCAGCTTAGGTTTCAGGACAGGGACAGATACGCAGTATTTT	CASSLGFRTGTDTQYF
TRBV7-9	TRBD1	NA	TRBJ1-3	TGTGCCAGCAGCTGGGACAGCCCGTCCTCTGGAAACACCATATATTTT	CASSWDSPSSGNTIYF
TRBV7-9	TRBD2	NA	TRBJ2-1	TGTGCCAGCAGCTCGAACCTAGCGGGCGGCTACAATGAGCAGTTCTTC	CASSSNLAGGYNEQFF
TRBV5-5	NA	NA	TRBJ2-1	TGTGCCAGCAGCCGCTCCTACAATGAGCAGTTCTTC	CASSRSYNEQFF
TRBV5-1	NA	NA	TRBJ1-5	TGCGCCAGCAGCGCGGAAGGGTCAACGGGGAATCAGCCCCAGCATTTT	CASSAEGSTGNQPQHF
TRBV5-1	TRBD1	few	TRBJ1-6	TGCGCCAGCAGTGCCGGGACAGTAAAATCACCCCTCCACTTT	CASSAGTVKSPLHF
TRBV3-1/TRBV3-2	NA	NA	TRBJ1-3	TGTGCCAGCAGCCAAGCGGCCGACAGGGGAAACACCATATATTTT	CASSQAADRGNTIYF
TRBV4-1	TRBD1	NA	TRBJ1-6	TGCGCCAGCAGCCAAGAAGCCCTTAGGACAGGCATGGATTCACCCCTCCACTTT	CASSQEALRTGMDSPLHF
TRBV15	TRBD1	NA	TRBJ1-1	TGTGCCACCAGCAGTGACAGGGTAGGTACTGAAGCTTTCTTT	CATSSDRVGTEAFF
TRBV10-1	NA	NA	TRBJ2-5	TGCGCCAGCAGTGGAGCGCTCCAAGAGACCCAGTACTTC	CASSGALQETQYF
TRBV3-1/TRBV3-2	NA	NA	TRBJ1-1	TGTGCCAGCAGCCAAGCAAGGGGTGAAGCTTTCTTT	CASSQARGEAFF
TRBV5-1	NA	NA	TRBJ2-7	TGCGCCAGCAGCCGACAGTCCTACGAGCAGTACTTC	CASSRQSYEQYF
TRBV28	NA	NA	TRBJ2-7	TGTGCCAGCAGTCAGGGTTCCTACGAGCAGTACTTC	CASSQGSYEQYF
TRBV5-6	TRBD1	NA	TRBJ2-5	TGTGCCAGCAGCTTGGAGGGAGGCCGGACAGGGGGGGCAGAGACCCAGTACTTC	CASSLEGGRTGGAETQYF
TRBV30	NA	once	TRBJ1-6	TGTGCCTGGAGTGAGGAGGGCTCCTATAATTCACCCCTCCACTTT	CAWSEEGSYNSPLHF
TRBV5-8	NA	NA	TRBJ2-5	TGTGCCAGCACCCTTAGGATGCGGGAGACCCAGTACTTC	CASTLRMRETQYF